The 10 T cell receptor beta chains presented below share a single source sample, sequenced in a study of blood T cells in healthy people across ages. Primed by a sample-barcoded 5' primer and a J-beta primer mix, a second PCR proceeded for roughly 6 to 12 cycles. TCRdb called the 5' RACE reads again in MiXCR, with one record for every CDR3 protein. This table holds roughly 640,000 distinct CDR3 sequences, approximately 30% found once. Material: blood. Receptor source: an elderly woman in good health.

This clonotype was observed at least ten times. The chain is built from TRBV20-1 and TRBJ1-2, with a tentative D call TRBD1 (5 bases). Trimming took off 0 bases at V and 8 bases at J, with 16 bases between the two ends. The CDR3 has 14 residues. Per germline, CDR1 DFQATT and CDR2 SNEGSKA (reference sequence). The CDR3 sequence is CSARDMRQLGGYTF. The CDR3 bases are TGCAGTGCTAGAGATATGAGACAGCTAGGAGGCTACACCTTC.

The rearrangement uses TRBV20-1 and TRBJ2-3; D is ambiguous. CDR1 is DFQATT, CDR2 SNEGSKA, per germline (reference sequence). CDR3 length equals 12 residues. V gave up 1 base and J gave up 7 bases, with 9 bases separating them. This CDR3 reads CSARVGPNTQYF. In DNA, the CDR3 is TGCAGTGCTAGAGTAGGACCAAATACGCAGTATTTT.

With regard to this clonotype: Being one base from a much bigger clone, this may be a read error. The V call is TRBV5-1, the J call TRBJ2-7, with 9 bases identical to TRBD1. CDR3 length: 15 amino acids. Germline-derived CDR1 and CDR2 are SGHRS and YFSETQ. Trimming at V came to 3 bases and at J to 7 bases, leaving 11 bases not matched to a gene. This CDR3 reads CASSSTGGGRNEQYF. The CDR3 nucleotides are TGCGCCAGCAGCTCGACAGGGGGGGGTCGGAATGAGCAGTACTTC. Using reference TRBV5-1 and TRBJ2-7 for the parts outside the CDR3, the full variable domain is KAGVTQTPRYLIKTRGQQVTLSCSPISGHRSVSWYQQTPGQGLQFLFEYFSETQRNKGNFPGRFSGRQFSNSRSEMNVSTLELGDSALYLCASSSTGGGRNEQYFGPGTRLTVT.

The V and J genes are TRBV7-9 and TRBJ2-1; possibly TRBD1 for D (5 bases). Germline V gene data show CDR1 as SEHNR and CDR2 as FQNEAQ (reference sequence). Deletions cut 0 bases from V and 3 bases from J, with 6 bases between. The CDR3 is 14 residues long. DNA of the CDR3: TGTGCCAGCAGCTTAGCCGACAGCTACAATGAGCAGTTCTTC. Its translation: CASSLADSYNEQFF.

This clonotype was counted at least ten times. This rearrangement joins TRBV6-2 or TRBV6-3 to TRBJ2-1, with unresolved D. The CDR3 extends over 14 amino acids. Germline V CDR1 and CDR2: MNHEY, SVGEGT. V lost 0 bases and J 5 bases, leaving 8 bases between the germline ends. DNA for the CDR3: TGTGCCAGCAGTTACTCGTGGATTAACAATGAGCAGTTCTTC. This translates into CASSYSWINNEQFF.

The V gene is TRBV5-1, the J gene TRBJ1-5, with D unclear. Trimming shortened V by 0 bases and J by 15 bases, and 19 bases separated the two germline ends. CDR3 length: 14 amino acids. Looked up from germline, CDR1 is SGHRS and CDR2 is YFSETQ. CDR3 in amino acids: CASSLEGGKTPWHF. For the CDR3, the DNA is TGCGCCAGCAGCTTGGAGGGCGGAAAAACGCCCTGGCATTTT.

Concerning this clonotype: A read error may explain this, as a much larger clone is one base away. The V gene is TRBV6-4, the J gene TRBJ2-5, with TRBD2 identical over 9 bases. The CDR3 runs to 19 residues. The germline V gene encodes CDR1 MRHNA and CDR2 SNTAGT. V lost 6 bases and J lost 11; bases outside the gene matches: 28. The CDR3 protein is CASSPRGTGSGGKYNEQYF. CDR3 DNA: TGTGCCAGCAGCCCTCGGGGCACGGGTAGCGGGGGTAAATACAATGAGCAGTACTTC.

The chain carries TRBV7-8 and TRBJ1-5, with 7 bases fitting TRBD1. V gave up 2 bases and J gave up 0 bases; unmatched junction bases: 4. The CDR3 covers 16 residues. Germline V gene data show CDR1 as SGHVS and CDR2 as FQNEAQ. CDR3 amino acids: CASSLQGGNSNQPQHF. CDR3 bases: TGTGCCAGCAGCTTACAGGGGGGGAATAGCAATCAGCCCCAGCATTTT.

In nucleotides, the CDR3 is TGTGCCAGCAGCTTGGCGGGGGACCTACAAGAGACCCAGTACTTC. Translation gives CASSLAGDLQETQYF. The V and J genes are TRBV7-2 and TRBJ2-5; 7 nucleotides line up with TRBD2. CDR1 is SGHTA, CDR2 FQGNSA, per germline. The CDR3 spans 15 residues. V shed 3 bases and J 2 bases; nucleotides not matched to a gene: 6.

The rearrangement joins TRBV29-1 to TRBJ1-1; D might be TRBD1 (6 bases). CDR1 and CDR2 (germline): SQVTM, ANQGSEA. There are 12 residues in the CDR3. V lost 7 bases and J 1 base, leaving 10 bases between the germline ends. The CDR3 sequence: CSGDRKNTEAFF. The CDR3, as DNA: TGCAGCGGTGACAGGAAGAACACTGAAGCTTTCTTT.